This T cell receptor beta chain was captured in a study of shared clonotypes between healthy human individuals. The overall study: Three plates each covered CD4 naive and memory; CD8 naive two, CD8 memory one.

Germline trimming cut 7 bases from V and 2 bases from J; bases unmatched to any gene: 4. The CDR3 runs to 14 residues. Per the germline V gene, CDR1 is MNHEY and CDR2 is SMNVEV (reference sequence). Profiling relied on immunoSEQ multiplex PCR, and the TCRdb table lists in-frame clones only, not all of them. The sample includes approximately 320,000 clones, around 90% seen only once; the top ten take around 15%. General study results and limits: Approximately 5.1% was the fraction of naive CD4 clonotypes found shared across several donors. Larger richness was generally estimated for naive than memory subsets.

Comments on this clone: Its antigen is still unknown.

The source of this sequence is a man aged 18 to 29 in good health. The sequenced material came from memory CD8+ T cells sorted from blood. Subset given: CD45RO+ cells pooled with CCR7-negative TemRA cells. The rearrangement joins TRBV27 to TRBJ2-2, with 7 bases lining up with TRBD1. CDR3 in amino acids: CASKGTDNTGELFF. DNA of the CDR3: TGTGCCAGCAAAGGGACAGATAACACCGGGGAGCTGTTTTTT.